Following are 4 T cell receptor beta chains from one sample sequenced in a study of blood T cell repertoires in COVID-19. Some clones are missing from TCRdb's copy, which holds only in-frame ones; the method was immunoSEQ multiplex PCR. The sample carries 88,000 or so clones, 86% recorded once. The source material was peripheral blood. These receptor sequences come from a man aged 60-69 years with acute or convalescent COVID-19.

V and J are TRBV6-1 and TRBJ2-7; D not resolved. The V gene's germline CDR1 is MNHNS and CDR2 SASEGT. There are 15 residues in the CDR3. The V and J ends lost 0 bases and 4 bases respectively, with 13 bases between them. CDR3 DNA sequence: TGTGCCAGCAGTGAAGCGAGTTTACCTTTTTACGAGCAGTACTTC. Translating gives CASSEASLPFYEQYF.

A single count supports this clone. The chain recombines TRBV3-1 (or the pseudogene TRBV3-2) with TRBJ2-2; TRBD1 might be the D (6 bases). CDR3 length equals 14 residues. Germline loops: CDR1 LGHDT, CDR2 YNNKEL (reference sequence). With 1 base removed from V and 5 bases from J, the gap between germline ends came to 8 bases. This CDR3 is CASSQVGTTGELFF. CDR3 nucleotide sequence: TGTGCCAGCAGCCAAGTAGGGACAACCGGGGAGCTGTTTTTT.

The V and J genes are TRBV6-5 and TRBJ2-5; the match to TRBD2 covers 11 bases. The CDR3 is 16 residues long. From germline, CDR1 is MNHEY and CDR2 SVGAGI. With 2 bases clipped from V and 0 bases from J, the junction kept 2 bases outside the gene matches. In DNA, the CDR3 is TGTGCCAGCAGTTACCGGACTAGCGGGTACCAAGAGACCCAGTACTTC. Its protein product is CASSYRTSGYQETQYF.

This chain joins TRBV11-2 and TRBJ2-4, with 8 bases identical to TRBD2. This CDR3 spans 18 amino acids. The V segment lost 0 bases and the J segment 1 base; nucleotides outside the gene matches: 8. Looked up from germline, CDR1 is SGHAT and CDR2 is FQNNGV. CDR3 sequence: CASSLDHGGVGAKNIQYF. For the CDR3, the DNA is TGTGCCAGCAGCTTAGATCACGGGGGGGTCGGGGCCAAAAACATTCAGTACTTC.